This is a list of T cell receptor beta chains from one sample in a study of PD-1 blockade in mismatch repair-deficient tumors. Sequencing used immunoSEQ multiplex PCR; TCRdb keeps in-frame clones, though not all of them. The sample yields under 50,000 clones, over 80% seen once. Sequencing was performed on PBMCs, taken roughly nine months after starting pembrolizumab. These receptors were obtained from an adult with mismatch repair-deficient cancer. Each CDR3 is given with its conserved first and last residue. D genes are given only for firm matches. The size entry is marked missing in some rows and otherwise reads once, few, many or a size class.

CDR3aa: CASSLVWSGNQPQHF
CDR3nt: TGTGCCAGCAGCTTAGTCTGGAGTGGCAATCAGCCCCAGCATTTT
d_gene: .
v_gene: TRBV7-8
abundance: .
j_gene: TRBJ1-5

CDR3aa: CASSTGETQYF
CDR3nt: TGCGCCAGCAGCACCGGGGAGACCCAGTACTTC
d_gene: .
v_gene: TRBV5-1
abundance: medium-sized
j_gene: TRBJ2-5

CDR3aa: CASSLTVGGLGAGTSGYNEQFF
CDR3nt: TGTGCCAGCAGTTTAACCGTTGGGGGGTTGGGGGCCGGGACTAGCGGTTACAATGAGCAGTTCTTC
d_gene: TRBD2
v_gene: TRBV28
abundance: .
j_gene: TRBJ2-1

CDR3aa: CASSTGQQNTEAFF
CDR3nt: TGTGCCAGTAGTACGGGACAGCAGAACACTGAAGCTTTCTTT
d_gene: TRBD1
v_gene: TRBV19
abundance: .
j_gene: TRBJ1-1

CDR3aa: CASSFYRDNEQFF
CDR3nt: TGTGCCAGCAGCTTTTACAGGGACAATGAGCAGTTCTTC
d_gene: .
v_gene: TRBV13
abundance: .
j_gene: TRBJ2-1

CDR3aa: CASSFPGGRPNTGELFF
CDR3nt: TGTGCCAGCAGTTTCCCGGGTGGGAGGCCGAACACCGGGGAGCTGTTTTTT
d_gene: .
v_gene: TRBV28
abundance: .
j_gene: TRBJ2-2

CDR3aa: CSVGERVNTEAFF
CDR3nt: TGCAGCGTTGGTGAGAGGGTGAACACTGAAGCTTTCTTT
d_gene: .
v_gene: TRBV29-1
abundance: .
j_gene: TRBJ1-1

CDR3aa: CASSPGTSGTQYF
CDR3nt: TGTGCCAGCTCACCAGGGACTAGCGGGACCCAGTACTTC
d_gene: TRBD2
v_gene: TRBV18
abundance: .
j_gene: TRBJ2-5

CDR3aa: CASSKAKTPGGLAGETSYEQYF
CDR3nt: TGTGCCAGCAGTAAAGCCAAAACCCCAGGCGGACTAGCGGGAGAAACCTCCTACGAGCAGTACTTC
d_gene: TRBD2
v_gene: TRBV27
abundance: .
j_gene: TRBJ2-7

CDR3aa: CGSEYNEKLFF
CDR3nt: TGTGGGAGCGAGTATAATGAAAAACTGTTTTTT
d_gene: .
v_gene: TRBV7-9
abundance: .
j_gene: TRBJ1-4

CDR3aa: CASSVAGGPHEQYF
CDR3nt: TGCGCCAGCAGCGTAGCGGGAGGGCCCCACGAGCAGTACTTC
d_gene: TRBD2
v_gene: TRBV10-1
abundance: .
j_gene: TRBJ2-7

CDR3aa: CASSPVTGRDSPLHF
CDR3nt: TGTGCCAGCAGCCCCGTAACAGGGCGTGATTCACCCCTCCACTTT
d_gene: .
v_gene: TRBV7-9
abundance: .
j_gene: TRBJ1-6

CDR3aa: CASSEWTAVSEAFF
CDR3nt: TGTGCCAGCAGTGAATGGACAGCAGTATCTGAAGCTTTCTTT
d_gene: .
v_gene: TRBV25-1
abundance: once
j_gene: TRBJ1-1

CDR3aa: CASKRGAGNNSPLHF
CDR3nt: TGTGCCAGTAAACGTGGGGCAGGAAATAATTCACCCCTCCACTTT
d_gene: .
v_gene: TRBV6-1
abundance: once
j_gene: TRBJ1-6

CDR3aa: CASSFRDRVPGELFF
CDR3nt: TGTGCCAGCAGTTTTAGGGACAGGGTCCCCGGGGAGCTGTTTTTT
d_gene: TRBD1
v_gene: TRBV27
abundance: .
j_gene: TRBJ2-2

CDR3aa: CASSQAHGNQPQHF
CDR3nt: TGTGCCAGCAGCCAGGCCCATGGCAATCAGCCCCAGCATTTT
d_gene: .
v_gene: TRBV28
abundance: .
j_gene: TRBJ1-5

CDR3aa: CASSLSSLDGYTF
CDR3nt: TGTGCCAGCAGTTTATCGTCCCTTGATGGCTACACCTTC
d_gene: .
v_gene: TRBV28
abundance: once
j_gene: TRBJ1-2

CDR3aa: CASSPSVRGNEKLFF
CDR3nt: TGTGCCAGCTCACCATCCGTAAGGGGAAATGAAAAACTGTTTTTT
d_gene: .
v_gene: TRBV18
abundance: .
j_gene: TRBJ1-4

CDR3aa: CASSVVGQGDTEAFF
CDR3nt: TGTGCCAGCAGCGTAGTTGGACAGGGTGATACTGAAGCTTTCTTT
d_gene: TRBD1
v_gene: TRBV9
abundance: once
j_gene: TRBJ1-1

CDR3aa: CASSAPDRGNTEAFF
CDR3nt: TGTGCCAGCTCAGCCCCGGACAGGGGGAACACTGAAGCTTTCTTT
d_gene: TRBD1
v_gene: TRBV18
abundance: .
j_gene: TRBJ1-1

CDR3aa: CASSIAPDSRAYGYTF
CDR3nt: TGTGCCAGTAGTATAGCCCCCGACAGTCGGGCCTATGGCTACACCTTC
d_gene: .
v_gene: TRBV19
abundance: .
j_gene: TRBJ1-2

CDR3aa: CASRPGLGADTQYF
CDR3nt: TGTGCCAGCAGGCCGGGACTAGGGGCAGATACGCAGTATTTT
d_gene: TRBD2
v_gene: TRBV5-6
abundance: .
j_gene: TRBJ2-3

CDR3aa: CASSQDRWGRRNQPQHF
CDR3nt: TGCGCCAGCAGCCAAGATAGGTGGGGGAGGCGCAATCAGCCCCAGCATTTT
d_gene: .
v_gene: TRBV4-1
abundance: .
j_gene: TRBJ1-5

CDR3aa: CASSGGTSGAGGYEQYF
CDR3nt: TGTGCCAGCAGTGGAGGGACTAGCGGGGCGGGGGGATACGAGCAGTACTTC
d_gene: TRBD2
v_gene: TRBV6-1
abundance: .
j_gene: TRBJ2-7

CDR3aa: CASSVVGSGTWNEQFF
CDR3nt: TGTGCCAGCAGCGTAGTGGGTAGCGGGACGTGGAATGAGCAGTTCTTC
d_gene: TRBD2
v_gene: TRBV9
abundance: .
j_gene: TRBJ2-1

CDR3aa: CASSIYRGPYNEQFF
CDR3nt: TGTGCCAGTAGTATCTACAGGGGGCCCTACAATGAGCAGTTCTTC
d_gene: TRBD1
v_gene: TRBV19
abundance: .
j_gene: TRBJ2-1

CDR3aa: CASSPRQPSTNYGYTF
CDR3nt: TGTGCCAGCTCACCACGACAGCCTTCTACTAACTATGGCTACACCTTC
d_gene: .
v_gene: TRBV18
abundance: .
j_gene: TRBJ1-2

CDR3aa: CASSPWGTGDEKLFF
CDR3nt: TGTGCCAGCAGCCCGTGGGGGACAGGGGATGAAAAACTGTTTTTT
d_gene: TRBD1
v_gene: TRBV9
abundance: .
j_gene: TRBJ1-4

CDR3aa: CASSLGYQGLTVDFF
CDR3nt: TGCGCCAGCAGCCTAGGGTATCAGGGGTTAACTGTTGATTTCTTT
d_gene: .
v_gene: TRBV4-1
abundance: .
j_gene: TRBJ1-1

CDR3aa: CASSHSSGAHYEQYF
CDR3nt: TGCGCCAGCAGCCATAGTAGCGGGGCCCACTACGAGCAGTACTTC
d_gene: TRBD2
v_gene: TRBV4-1
abundance: .
j_gene: TRBJ2-7

CDR3aa: CASSPMRDRDHEQYF
CDR3nt: TGTGCCAGCTCACCGATGCGGGACAGGGACCACGAGCAGTACTTC
d_gene: TRBD1
v_gene: TRBV18
abundance: .
j_gene: TRBJ2-7

CDR3aa: CASSLTGQGGYGYTF
CDR3nt: TGTGCCAGCAGCTTAACGGGACAGGGAGGCTATGGCTACACCTTC
d_gene: TRBD1
v_gene: TRBV11-2
abundance: few
j_gene: TRBJ1-2

CDR3aa: CASSGVAGYNEQFF
CDR3nt: TGTGCCAGCTCGGGAGTAGCGGGCTACAATGAGCAGTTCTTC
d_gene: TRBD2
v_gene: TRBV18
abundance: .
j_gene: TRBJ2-1

CDR3aa: CASSWTGMNTEAFF
CDR3nt: TGTGCCAGCAGTTGGACAGGGATGAACACTGAAGCTTTCTTT
d_gene: TRBD1
v_gene: TRBV6-1
abundance: .
j_gene: TRBJ1-1

CDR3aa: CAWRVQGWAGELFF
CDR3nt: TGTGCCTGGAGAGTACAGGGTTGGGCCGGGGAGCTGTTTTTT
d_gene: .
v_gene: TRBV30
abundance: .
j_gene: TRBJ2-2

CDR3aa: CASSETRKGPGELFF
CDR3nt: TGCGCCAGCAGTGAGACCAGAAAGGGGCCCGGGGAGCTGTTTTTT
d_gene: .
v_gene: TRBV10-2
abundance: few
j_gene: TRBJ2-2

CDR3aa: CASRGTGVYNEQFF
CDR3nt: TGTGCCAGCAGGGGGACAGGGGTTTACAATGAGCAGTTCTTC
d_gene: TRBD1
v_gene: TRBV25-1
abundance: .
j_gene: TRBJ2-1

CDR3aa: CASSPPGDETQYF
CDR3nt: TGTGCCAGCAGCCCCCCCGGAGACGAGACCCAGTACTTC
d_gene: .
v_gene: TRBV7-9
abundance: .
j_gene: TRBJ2-5

CDR3aa: CASSEAGLAVTDTQYF
CDR3nt: TGTGCCAGCAGTGAAGCTGGACTAGCAGTGACAGATACGCAGTATTTT
d_gene: TRBD2
v_gene: TRBV6-1
abundance: .
j_gene: TRBJ2-3

CDR3aa: CASSQDIAGGKLFF
CDR3nt: TGTGCCAGCAGCCAAGATATTGCAGGGGGGAAACTGTTTTTT
d_gene: TRBD1
v_gene: TRBV14
abundance: .
j_gene: TRBJ1-4

CDR3aa: CASSLSGQGKTYEQYF
CDR3nt: TGTGCCAGCAGTTTATCCGGACAGGGGAAGACCTACGAGCAGTACTTC
d_gene: TRBD1
v_gene: TRBV6-6
abundance: .
j_gene: TRBJ2-7

CDR3aa: CASRSDRLTDTQYF
CDR3nt: TGTGCCAGCAGATCGGACAGGCTGACAGATACGCAGTATTTT
d_gene: TRBD1
v_gene: TRBV11-3
abundance: once
j_gene: TRBJ2-3

CDR3aa: CASSTIDRVLPYEQYF
CDR3nt: TGTGCCAGCAGCACTATCGACAGGGTACTTCCCTACGAGCAGTACTTC
d_gene: TRBD1
v_gene: TRBV5-4
abundance: .
j_gene: TRBJ2-7

CDR3aa: CASSRDRGQYDYTF
CDR3nt: TGTGCCAGCAGTCGAGACAGGGGGCAATATGACTACACCTTC
d_gene: TRBD1
v_gene: TRBV14
abundance: .
j_gene: TRBJ1-2

CDR3aa: CASSYRGLGSPLHF
CDR3nt: TGTGCCAGCAGTTACAGGGGGCTGGGGTCACCCCTCCACTTT
d_gene: TRBD1
v_gene: TRBV27
abundance: .
j_gene: TRBJ1-6

CDR3aa: CASSIDRYGTGHYQPQHF
CDR3nt: TGTGCCAGTAGTATAGATCGGTACGGGACAGGACACTATCAGCCCCAGCATTTT
d_gene: TRBD1
v_gene: TRBV19
abundance: .
j_gene: TRBJ1-5

CDR3aa: CASSPGGTGALHEQFF
CDR3nt: TGTGCCAGCAGCCCCGGTGGGACAGGGGCCCTCCATGAGCAGTTCTTC
d_gene: TRBD1
v_gene: TRBV5-4
abundance: .
j_gene: TRBJ2-1

CDR3aa: CASSRGQGDGYTF
CDR3nt: TGTGCCAGCAGCCGCGGACAGGGGGATGGCTACACCTTC
d_gene: TRBD1
v_gene: TRBV5-6
abundance: .
j_gene: TRBJ1-2

CDR3aa: CASSVEASGRVRTDTQYF
CDR3nt: TGTGCCAGCAGCGTAGAGGCTAGCGGGAGAGTAAGGACAGATACGCAGTATTTT
d_gene: TRBD2
v_gene: TRBV9
abundance: few
j_gene: TRBJ2-3

CDR3aa: CASSVVPSAYEQYF
CDR3nt: TGTGCCAGCAGCGTAGTCCCTAGCGCCTACGAGCAGTACTTC
d_gene: .
v_gene: TRBV9
abundance: .
j_gene: TRBJ2-7

CDR3aa: CASSPRDRDNEQFF
CDR3nt: TGTGCCAGCAGCCCCCGGGACAGGGACAATGAGCAGTTCTTC
d_gene: TRBD1
v_gene: TRBV7-3
abundance: .
j_gene: TRBJ2-1

CDR3aa: CASRNRQGRNQPQHF
CDR3nt: TGTGCCAGCAGGAACCGACAGGGCCGGAATCAGCCCCAGCATTTT
d_gene: TRBD1
v_gene: TRBV28
abundance: .
j_gene: TRBJ1-5

CDR3aa: CASSGFSEATGGDASTDTQYF
CDR3nt: TGCGCCAGCAGTGGTTTTTCAGAAGCGACAGGGGGTGACGCTAGCACAGATACGCAGTATTTT
d_gene: TRBD1
v_gene: TRBV5-1
abundance: .
j_gene: TRBJ2-3

CDR3aa: CASSFFPGTVYEQYF
CDR3nt: TGTGCCAGCAGTTTCTTTCCCGGGACAGTCTACGAGCAGTACTTC
d_gene: TRBD1
v_gene: TRBV28
abundance: .
j_gene: TRBJ2-7